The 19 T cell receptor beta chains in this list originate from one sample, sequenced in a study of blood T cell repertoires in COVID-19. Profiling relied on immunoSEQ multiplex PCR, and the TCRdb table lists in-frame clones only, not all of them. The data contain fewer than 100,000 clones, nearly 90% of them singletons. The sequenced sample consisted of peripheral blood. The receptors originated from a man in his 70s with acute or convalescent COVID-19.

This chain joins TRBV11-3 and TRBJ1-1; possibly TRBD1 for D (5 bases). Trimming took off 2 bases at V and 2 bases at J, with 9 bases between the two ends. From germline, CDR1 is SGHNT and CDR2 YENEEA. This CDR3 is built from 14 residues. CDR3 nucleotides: TGTGCCAGCAGCTTACCAGGGAACAACACTGAAGCTTTCTTT. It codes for CASSLPGNNTEAFF.

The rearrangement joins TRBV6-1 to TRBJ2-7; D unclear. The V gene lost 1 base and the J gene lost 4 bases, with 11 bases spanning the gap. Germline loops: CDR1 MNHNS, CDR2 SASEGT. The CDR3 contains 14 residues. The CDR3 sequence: CASSEVPAQYEQYV. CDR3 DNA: TGTGCCAGCAGTGAAGTTCCAGCGCAATACGAGCAGTACGTC.

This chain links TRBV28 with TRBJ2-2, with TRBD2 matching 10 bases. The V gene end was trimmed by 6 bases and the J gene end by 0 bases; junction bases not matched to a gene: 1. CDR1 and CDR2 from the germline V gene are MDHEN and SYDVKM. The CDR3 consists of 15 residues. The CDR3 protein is CASRSGGANTGELFF. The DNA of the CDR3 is TGTGCCAGCAGGAGCGGGGGGGCGAACACCGGGGAGCTGTTTTTT.

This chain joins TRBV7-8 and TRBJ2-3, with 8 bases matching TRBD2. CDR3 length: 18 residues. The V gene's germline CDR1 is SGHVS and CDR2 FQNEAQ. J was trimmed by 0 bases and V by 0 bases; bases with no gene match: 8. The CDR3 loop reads CASSLASLAGWSTDTQYF. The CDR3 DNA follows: TGTGCCAGCAGCTTAGCCAGTTTAGCGGGGTGGAGCACAGATACGCAGTATTTT.

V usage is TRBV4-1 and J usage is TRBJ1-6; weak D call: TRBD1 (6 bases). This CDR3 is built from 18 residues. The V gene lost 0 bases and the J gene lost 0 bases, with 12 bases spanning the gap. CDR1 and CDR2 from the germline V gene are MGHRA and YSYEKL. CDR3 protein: CASSQDAQGSSYNSPLHF. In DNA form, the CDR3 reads TGCGCCAGCAGCCAAGATGCCCAGGGGAGCTCCTATAATTCACCCCTCCACTTT.

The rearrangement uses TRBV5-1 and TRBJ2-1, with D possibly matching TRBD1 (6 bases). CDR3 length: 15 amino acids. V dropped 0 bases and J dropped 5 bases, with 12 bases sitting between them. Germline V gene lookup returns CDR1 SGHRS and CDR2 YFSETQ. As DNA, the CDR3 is TGCGCCAGCAGCTTGGAGGGGGTCCAGAACAATGAGCAGTTCTTC. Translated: CASSLEGVQNNEQFF. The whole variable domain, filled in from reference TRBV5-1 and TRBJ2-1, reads KAGVTQTPRYLIKTRGQQVTLSCSPISGHRSVSWYQQTPGQGLQFLFEYFSETQRNKGNFPGRFSGRQFSNSRSEMNVSTLELGDSALYLCASSLEGVQNNEQFFGPGTRLTVL.

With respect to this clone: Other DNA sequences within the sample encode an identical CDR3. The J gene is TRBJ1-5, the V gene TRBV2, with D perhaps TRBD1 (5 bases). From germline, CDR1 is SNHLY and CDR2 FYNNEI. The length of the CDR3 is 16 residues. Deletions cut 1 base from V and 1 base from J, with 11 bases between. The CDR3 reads CASSEGGRRSNQPQHF. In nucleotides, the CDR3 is TGTGCCAGCAGTGAAGGGGGCAGGCGGAGCAATCAGCCCCAGCATTTT.

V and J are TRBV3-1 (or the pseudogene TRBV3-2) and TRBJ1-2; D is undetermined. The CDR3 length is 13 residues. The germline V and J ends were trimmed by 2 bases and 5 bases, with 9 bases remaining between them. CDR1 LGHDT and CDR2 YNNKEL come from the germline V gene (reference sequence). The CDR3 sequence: CASSQSRTYGYTF. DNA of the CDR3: TGTGCCAGCAGCCAAAGTAGGACTTATGGCTACACCTTC.

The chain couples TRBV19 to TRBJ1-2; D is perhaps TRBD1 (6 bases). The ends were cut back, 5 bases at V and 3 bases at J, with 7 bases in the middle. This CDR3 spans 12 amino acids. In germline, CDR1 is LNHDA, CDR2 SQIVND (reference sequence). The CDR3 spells CASSDRYYGYTF. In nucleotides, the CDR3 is TGTGCCAGTAGTGACAGGTACTATGGCTACACCTTC.

This CDR3 reads CASDRGNQPQHF. The DNA for the CDR3 is TGTGCCAGTGACAGGGGGAATCAGCCCCAGCATTTT. This chain joins TRBV28 and TRBJ1-5; 9 nucleotides align to TRBD1. J gave up 4 bases and V 9 bases, and 1 base lay outside the gene matches. Germline CDR1 is MDHEN and CDR2 is SYDVKM. This CDR3 has 12 amino acids. The complete variable domain, with remaining parts taken from reference TRBV28 and TRBJ1-5, reads DVKVTQSSRYLVKRTGEKVFLECVQDMDHENMFWYRQDPGLGLRLIYFSYDVKMKEKGDIPEGYSVSREKKERFSLILESASTNQTSMYLCASDRGNQPQHFGDGTRLSIL.

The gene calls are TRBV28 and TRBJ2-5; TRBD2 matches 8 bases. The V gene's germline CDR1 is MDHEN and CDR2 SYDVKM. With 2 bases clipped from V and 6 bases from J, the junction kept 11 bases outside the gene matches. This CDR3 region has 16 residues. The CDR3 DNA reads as TGTGCCAGCAGTTTAGAAGTGCCGGGGGGGCTTAAGACCCAGTACTTC. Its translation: CASSLEVPGGLKTQYF.

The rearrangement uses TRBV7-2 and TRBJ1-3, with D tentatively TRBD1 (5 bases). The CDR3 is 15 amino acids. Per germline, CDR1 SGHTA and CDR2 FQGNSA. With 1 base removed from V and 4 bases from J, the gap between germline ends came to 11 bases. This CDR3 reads CASSLVSGKGNTIYF. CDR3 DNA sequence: TGTGCCAGCAGCTTAGTTTCAGGGAAGGGAAACACCATATATTTT.

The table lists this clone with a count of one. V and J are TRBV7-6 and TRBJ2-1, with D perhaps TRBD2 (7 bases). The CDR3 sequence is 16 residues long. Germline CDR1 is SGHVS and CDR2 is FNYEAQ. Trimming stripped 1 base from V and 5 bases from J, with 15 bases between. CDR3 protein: CASSLVGSGGNNEQFF. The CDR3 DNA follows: TGTGCCAGCAGCTTAGTTGGGTCGGGGGGCAACAATGAGCAGTTCTTC.

CDR3 sequence: CASSQPLAGGLGPTDTQYF. The CDR3 DNA reads as TGTGCCAGCAGCCAACCGCTAGCGGGGGGGCTGGGACCCACAGATACGCAGTATTTT. This chain joins TRBV3-1 (or the pseudogene TRBV3-2) and TRBJ2-3; the match to TRBD2 covers 12 bases. With 2 bases clipped from V and 2 bases from J, the junction kept 11 bases outside the gene matches. Germline CDR1 is LGHDT and CDR2 is YNNKEL (reference sequence). The CDR3 spans 19 residues.

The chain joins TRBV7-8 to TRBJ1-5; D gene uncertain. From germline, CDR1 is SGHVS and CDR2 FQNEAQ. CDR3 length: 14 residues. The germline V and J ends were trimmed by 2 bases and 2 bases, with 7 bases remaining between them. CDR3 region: CASSLLSGNQPQHF. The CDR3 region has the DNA TGTGCCAGCAGCTTACTAAGTGGCAATCAGCCCCAGCATTTT.

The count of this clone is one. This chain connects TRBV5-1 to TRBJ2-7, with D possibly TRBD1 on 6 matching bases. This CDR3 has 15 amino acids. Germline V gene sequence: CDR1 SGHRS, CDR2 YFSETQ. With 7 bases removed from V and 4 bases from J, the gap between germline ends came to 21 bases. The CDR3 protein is CASCTDPGHNYEQYF. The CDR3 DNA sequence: TGCGCCAGCTGCACCGACCCGGGACACAATTACGAGCAGTACTTC.

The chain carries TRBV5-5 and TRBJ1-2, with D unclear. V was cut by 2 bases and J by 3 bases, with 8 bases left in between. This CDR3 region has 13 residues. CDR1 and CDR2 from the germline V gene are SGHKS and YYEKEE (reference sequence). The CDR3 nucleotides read TGTGCCAGCAGCTTCGCCGGTGACTATGGCTACACCTTC. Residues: CASSFAGDYGYTF.

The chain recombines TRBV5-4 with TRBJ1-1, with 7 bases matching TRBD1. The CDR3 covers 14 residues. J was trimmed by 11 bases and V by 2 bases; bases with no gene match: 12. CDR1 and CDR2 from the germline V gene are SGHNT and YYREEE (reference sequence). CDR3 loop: CASSFIGTERWAFF. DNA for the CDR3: TGTGCCAGCAGCTTTATTGGGACAGAGAGGTGGGCTTTCTTT.

The CDR3 protein is CASSPAGIISDTQYF. The CDR3 region has the DNA TGTGCCAGCTCCCCAGCGGGAATAATCTCGGATACGCAGTATTTT. The chain combines TRBV27 with TRBJ2-3, with 7 positions matching TRBD2. Germline lookup yields CDR1 MNHEY and CDR2 SMNVEV (reference sequence). V was pared by 8 bases and J by 6 bases, with 14 bases of the junction left unmatched. This CDR3 has 15 amino acids.